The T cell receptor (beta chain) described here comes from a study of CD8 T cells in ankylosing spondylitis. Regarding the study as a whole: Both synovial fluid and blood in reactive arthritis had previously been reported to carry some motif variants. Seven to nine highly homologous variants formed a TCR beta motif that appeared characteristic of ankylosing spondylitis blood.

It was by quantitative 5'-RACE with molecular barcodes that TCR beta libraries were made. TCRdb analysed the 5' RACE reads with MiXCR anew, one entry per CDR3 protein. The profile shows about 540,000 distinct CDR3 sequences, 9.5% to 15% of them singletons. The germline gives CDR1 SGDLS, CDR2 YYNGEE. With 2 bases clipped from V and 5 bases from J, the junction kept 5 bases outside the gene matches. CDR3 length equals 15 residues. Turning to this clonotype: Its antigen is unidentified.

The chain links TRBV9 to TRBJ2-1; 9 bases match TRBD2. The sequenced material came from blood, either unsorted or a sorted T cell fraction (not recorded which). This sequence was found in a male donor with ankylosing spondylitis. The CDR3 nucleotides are TGTGCCAGCAGCGTTCGAGCGGGAGGAGACAATGAGCAGTTCTTC. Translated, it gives CASSVRAGGDNEQFF.